A selection of T cell receptor beta chains follows, all from one sample in a study of CD8 T cells in ankylosing spondylitis. MiXCR, run by TCRdb on the 5' RACE reads, gives a single entry per CDR3 protein. The sample lists 700,000 to 1,000,000 distinct CDR3 sequences, around 11% occurring once. The specimen was blood, either unsorted or a sorted T cell fraction (not recorded which). The receptors come from a male donor with ankylosing spondylitis. The CDR3 runs from the conserved cysteine through the conserved F or W. The order of the fields is J gene, V gene, D gene, clone size, CDR3 protein, CDR3 DNA. D genes are given only for firm matches. Clone size, where shown, is once, few, many, or a class for clones that have expanded.

j_gene: TRBJ2-1
v_gene: TRBV6-6
d_gene: NA
abundance: NA
CDR3aa: CASSYSSGRLARSNEQFF
CDR3nt: TGTGCCAGCAGTTACTCATCGGGTCGGCTAGCTAGGAGCAATGAGCAGTTCTTC

j_gene: TRBJ2-7
v_gene: TRBV6-5
d_gene: NA
abundance: NA
CDR3aa: CASSYQKGSWYEQYF
CDR3nt: TGTGCCAGCAGTTATCAGAAGGGGAGTTGGTACGAGCAGTACTTC

j_gene: TRBJ2-7
v_gene: TRBV20-1
d_gene: NA
abundance: many
CDR3aa: CSARDSQTPYEQYF
CDR3nt: TGCAGTGCTAGAGATTCCCAGACCCCCTACGAGCAGTACTTC

j_gene: TRBJ2-5
v_gene: TRBV20-1
d_gene: NA
abundance: few
CDR3aa: CSAREVRGETQYF
CDR3nt: TGCAGTGCTAGAGAAGTTAGGGGGGAGACCCAGTACTTC

j_gene: TRBJ1-1
v_gene: TRBV5-1
d_gene: NA
abundance: NA
CDR3aa: CASSFEGFGTEAFF
CDR3nt: TGCGCCAGCAGCTTCGAGGGGTTTGGGACTGAAGCTTTCTTT

j_gene: TRBJ2-4
v_gene: TRBV20-1
d_gene: TRBD2
abundance: NA
CDR3aa: CSAQDLNPGKTGGIQYF
CDR3nt: TGCAGTGCTCAAGATCTTAACCCGGGGAAAACGGGAGGCATTCAGTACTTC

j_gene: TRBJ1-5
v_gene: TRBV6-5
d_gene: NA
abundance: few
CDR3aa: CASSYSQQGQPQHF
CDR3nt: TGTGCCAGCAGTTACTCGCAGCAGGGCCAGCCCCAGCATTTT

j_gene: TRBJ1-2
v_gene: TRBV5-1
d_gene: NA
abundance: NA
CDR3aa: CASSLGSDYGYTF
CDR3nt: TGCGCCAGCAGCTTGGGGTCAGACTATGGCTACACCTTC

j_gene: TRBJ1-1
v_gene: TRBV12-3/TRBV12-4
d_gene: NA
abundance: few
CDR3aa: CASSDSLVGATEAFF
CDR3nt: TGTGCCAGCTCGGACAGCCTCGTGGGGGCCACTGAAGCTTTCTTT

j_gene: TRBJ2-3
v_gene: TRBV9
d_gene: NA
abundance: NA
CDR3aa: CASSVGSINTDTQYF
CDR3nt: TGTGCCAGCAGCGTAGGATCGATTAACACAGATACGCAGTATTTT

j_gene: TRBJ2-1
v_gene: TRBV9
d_gene: TRBD1
abundance: few
CDR3aa: CASSVVHRGNEQFF
CDR3nt: TGTGCCAGCAGCGTGGTACACAGGGGTAATGAGCAGTTCTTC

j_gene: TRBJ2-4
v_gene: TRBV20-1
d_gene: NA
abundance: few
CDR3aa: CSAPTGSKNIQYF
CDR3nt: TGCAGTGCTCCCACAGGGTCCAAAAACATTCAGTACTTC

j_gene: TRBJ2-7
v_gene: TRBV5-1
d_gene: TRBD1
abundance: NA
CDR3aa: CASSLATSGTGLYEQYF
CDR3nt: TGCGCCAGCAGCTTAGCCACCTCCGGGACAGGGCTTTACGAGCAGTACTTC

j_gene: TRBJ1-2
v_gene: TRBV12-3/TRBV12-4
d_gene: TRBD1
abundance: few
CDR3aa: CASSRQDRGSGYTF
CDR3nt: TGTGCCAGCAGTAGACAGGACAGGGGGTCAGGCTACACCTTC

j_gene: TRBJ1-2
v_gene: TRBV5-1
d_gene: NA
abundance: many
CDR3aa: CASSLSTAYGYTF
CDR3nt: TGCGCCAGCAGCTTGTCGACAGCCTATGGCTACACCTTC

j_gene: TRBJ2-7
v_gene: TRBV7-2
d_gene: NA
abundance: few
CDR3aa: CASRRDPSSYEQYF
CDR3nt: TGTGCCAGCAGGCGGGACCCCAGCTCCTACGAGCAGTACTTC

j_gene: TRBJ2-7
v_gene: TRBV5-4
d_gene: TRBD1
abundance: NA
CDR3aa: CASRVLDRDYEQYF
CDR3nt: TGTGCCAGCAGGGTTCTGGACAGGGATTACGAGCAGTACTTC

j_gene: TRBJ1-5
v_gene: TRBV27
d_gene: NA
abundance: NA
CDR3aa: CASSRGGEISNQPQHF
CDR3nt: TGTGCCAGCAGTAGAGGGGGGGAAATTAGCAATCAGCCCCAGCATTTT

j_gene: TRBJ2-1
v_gene: TRBV20-1
d_gene: TRBD2
abundance: NA
CDR3aa: CSARTSGINEQFF
CDR3nt: TGCAGTGCTAGAACTAGCGGGATAAATGAGCAGTTCTTC

j_gene: TRBJ1-3
v_gene: TRBV5-6
d_gene: TRBD1
abundance: few
CDR3aa: CASSPTGSSGNTIYF
CDR3nt: TGTGCCAGCAGCCCGACAGGGAGCTCTGGAAACACCATATATTTT

j_gene: TRBJ2-7
v_gene: TRBV20-1
d_gene: TRBD1
abundance: NA
CDR3aa: CSAGGQESSYEQYF
CDR3nt: TGCAGTGCTGGGGGACAGGAAAGCTCCTACGAGCAGTACTTC